Below, 6 T cell receptor beta chains from the same sample are listed, as sequenced in a study of beta chain features in type 1 diabetes. Their antigens remain unidentified. Whole-study results and caveats: Type 1 diabetes patients had moderately but significantly shorter TCRB CDR3s in all four CD4+ subsets.

Reverse transcribing all isolated RNA meant expressed TCRB transcripts were sequenced. Sequencing used immunoSEQ multiplex PCR; TCRdb keeps in-frame clones, though not all of them. The sample consists of hundreds of thousands of clones, roughly an eighth of them appearing once. The sequenced material came from naive CD4+ T cells from blood. The receptors come from a man younger than 35 with type 1 diabetes.

This clone showed up just a few times. The chain links TRBV7-8 to TRBJ1-1; weak D call: TRBD1 (6 bases). The V gene's germline CDR1 is SGHVS and CDR2 FQNEAQ. The V and J ends lost 3 bases and 0 bases respectively, with 11 bases between them. CDR3 length equals 15 residues. The DNA of the CDR3 is TGTGCCAGCAGCTTTATGGACAGCCTGAACACTGAAGCTTTCTTT. This translates into CASSFMDSLNTEAFF.

This chain connects TRBV5-4 to TRBJ1-3; D is unclear. Looked up from germline, CDR1 is SGHNT and CDR2 is YYREEE (reference sequence). CDR3 length equals 15 residues. The V end lost 3 bases, the J end lost 0 bases, and 10 bases lay between the germline ends. CDR3 sequence reads: CASSSAGSSGNTIYF. The CDR3 bases are TGTGCCAGCAGCTCGGCGGGCAGCTCTGGAAACACCATATATTTT.

A remark on this clone: Other DNA sequences in the sample encode the same CDR3. V gene TRBV5-1 combines with J gene TRBJ2-5, with 7 bases that match TRBD2. Germline V gene data show CDR1 as SGHRS and CDR2 as YFSETQ. The CDR3 has 15 amino acids. The V segment lost 0 bases and the J segment 2 bases; nucleotides outside the gene matches: 4. CDR3 loop: CASSLGGGSQETQYF. CDR3 in DNA: TGCGCCAGCAGCTTGGGCGGGGGATCTCAAGAGACCCAGTACTTC.

The chain employs TRBV30 and TRBJ1-1, with no clear D. CDR1 and CDR2 from the germline V gene are GTSNPN and SVGIG (reference sequence). V lost 4 bases to trimming and J lost 5 bases, with 17 bases between them. This CDR3 has 14 amino acids. CDR3 DNA: TGTGCCTGGATTCCGCGGGTCCCTGGGACTGAAGCTTTCTTT. Amino acid sequence: CAWIPRVPGTEAFF.

The chain couples TRBV6-1 to TRBJ2-4; possibly TRBD1 for D (6 bases). Trimming took off 7 bases at V and 7 bases at J, with 20 bases between the two ends. Germline lookup yields CDR1 MNHNS and CDR2 SASEGT. The CDR3 totals 15 residues. CDR3 sequence (DNA): TGTGCCAGCACAGGGGCCCCCTCTAGAACGAACATTCAGTACTTC. Protein sequence: CASTGAPSRTNIQYF.

The gene calls are TRBV5-6 and TRBJ2-7; D might be TRBD1 (6 bases). Between the trimmed V and J ends, which lost 4 bases and 2 bases, there was a span of 13 bases. There are 14 residues in the CDR3. Germline V gives CDR1 SGHDT, CDR2 YYEEEE. CDR3 amino acids: CASSPRDTTYEQYF. Written as DNA, the CDR3 is TGTGCCAGCAGCCCTAGGGACACTACCTACGAGCAGTACTTC. Full variable domain (remainder filled in from reference TRBV5-6 and TRBJ2-7): DAGVTQSPTHLIKTRGQQVTLRCSPKSGHDTVSWYQQALGQGPQFIFQYYEEEERQRGNFPDRFSGHQFPNYSSELNVNALLLGDSALYLCASSPRDTTYEQYFGPGTRLTVT.